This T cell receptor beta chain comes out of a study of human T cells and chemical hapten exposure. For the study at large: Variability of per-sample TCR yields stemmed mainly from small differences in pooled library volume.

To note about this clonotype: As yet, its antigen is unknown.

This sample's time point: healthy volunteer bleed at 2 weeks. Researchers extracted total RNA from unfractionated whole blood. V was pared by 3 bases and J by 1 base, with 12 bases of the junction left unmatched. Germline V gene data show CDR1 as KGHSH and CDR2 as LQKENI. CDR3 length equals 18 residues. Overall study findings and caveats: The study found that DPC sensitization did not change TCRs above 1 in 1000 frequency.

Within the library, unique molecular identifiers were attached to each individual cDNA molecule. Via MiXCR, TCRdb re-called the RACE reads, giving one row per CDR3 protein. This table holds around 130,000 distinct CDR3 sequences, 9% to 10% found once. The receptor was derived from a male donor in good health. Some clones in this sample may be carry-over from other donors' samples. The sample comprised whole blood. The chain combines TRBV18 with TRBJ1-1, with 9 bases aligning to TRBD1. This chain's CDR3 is CASSPVTGGLVGNTEAFF. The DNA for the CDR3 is TGTGCCAGCTCACCTGTTACAGGGGGCTTAGTCGGGAACACTGAAGCTTTCTTT.